A single sample is the source of the 29 T cell receptor beta chains below, sequenced in a study of blood T cell repertoires in COVID-19. TCRdb keeps only in-frame clones here, not all; method: immunoSEQ multiplex PCR. The sample shows 150,000 to 200,000 clones, more than 75% of them seen only once. Sequenced: PBMCs or T cells enriched from blood (not recorded which). Every receptor here comes from a woman aged 30 to 39 who had recovered from COVID-19.

The CDR3 sequence is CASSQGGYEQYF. The CDR3 coding sequence is TGTGCCAGCAGCCAAGGCGGGTACGAGCAGTACTTC. V usage is TRBV4-2 and J usage is TRBJ2-7, with D possibly TRBD2 on 5 matching bases. Germline V gives CDR1 LGHNA, CDR2 YNFKEQ. The CDR3 totals 12 residues. Deletions cut 1 base from V and 4 bases from J, with 5 bases between.

V is TRBV2 and J is TRBJ1-5, with D possibly matching TRBD1 (5 bases). CDR3 length: 14 amino acids. The germline V and J ends were trimmed by 2 bases and 4 bases, with 9 bases remaining between them. Germline V lookup: CDR1 SNHLY, CDR2 FYNNEI. The CDR3 loop is CASSEQGFNQPQHF. The CDR3 region has the DNA TGTGCCAGCAGTGAACAGGGTTTTAATCAGCCCCAGCATTTT.

This clone has only one observation. The chain uses TRBV5-6 and TRBJ2-7; 9 bases match TRBD1. The length of the CDR3 is 14 residues. Losses at the gene ends were 1 base for V and 4 bases for J; bases not matched to a gene: 3. The V gene's germline CDR1 is SGHDT and CDR2 YYEEEE. Here the CDR3 DNA reads TGTGCCAGCAGCTTGTTGGACAGGGGATACGAGCAGTACTTC. Its protein is CASSLLDRGYEQYF. Using reference TRBV5-6 and TRBJ2-7 for the parts outside the CDR3, the full variable domain is DAGVTQSPTHLIKTRGQQVTLRCSPKSGHDTVSWYQQALGQGPQFIFQYYEEEERQRGNFPDRFSGHQFPNYSSELNVNALLLGDSALYLCASSLLDRGYEQYFGPGTRLTVT.

The gene calls are TRBV2 and TRBJ2-2, with 15 bases aligning to TRBD2. Germline loops: CDR1 SNHLY, CDR2 FYNNEI. Losses at the gene ends were 7 bases for V and 4 bases for J; bases not matched to a gene: 13. The CDR3 is 19 residues long. The CDR3 reads CASTRPGLAGGRGTGELFF. CDR3 in DNA: TGTGCCAGCACTCGACCGGGACTAGCGGGAGGTCGGGGCACCGGGGAGCTGTTTTTT.

The chain recombines TRBV27 with TRBJ1-1; D gene unclear. V was trimmed by 6 bases and J by 7 bases, leaving 12 bases between them. Germline V gives CDR1 MNHEY, CDR2 SMNVEV (reference sequence). The CDR3 is 12 amino acids. The CDR3 sequence: CASSFDGVEAFF. The DNA for the CDR3 is TGTGCCAGCAGCTTCGACGGAGTTGAAGCTTTCTTT.

The chain is built from TRBV27 and TRBJ2-5; weak D call: TRBD1 (6 bases). This CDR3 comprises 15 residues. CDR1 and CDR2 from the germline V gene are MNHEY and SMNVEV (reference sequence). V was pared by 2 bases and J by 1 base, with 11 bases between. The chain's CDR3 is CASSLGGTPQETQYF. As DNA, the CDR3 is TGTGCCAGCAGTTTAGGGGGCACCCCCCAAGAGACCCAGTACTTC.

The chain joins TRBV9 to TRBJ1-2, with 9 bases identical to TRBD1. This CDR3 has 15 amino acids. Germline CDR1 reads SGDLS; CDR2 reads YYNGEE. Trimming cost V 3 bases and J 0 bases; bases outside gene matches: 3. The CDR3: CASSGTGGPNYGYTF. CDR3 coding DNA: TGTGCCAGCAGCGGAACAGGGGGCCCTAACTATGGCTACACCTTC. Combining the CDR3 with reference TRBV9 and TRBJ1-2 gives the whole variable domain DSGVTQTPKHLITATGQRVTLRCSPRSGDLSVYWYQQSLDQGLQFLIQYYNGEERAKGNILERFSAQQFPDLHSELNLSSLELGDSALYFCASSGTGGPNYGYTFGSGTRLTVV.

This sequence joins TRBV6-5 and TRBJ2-7; possibly TRBD1 for D (6 bases). The CDR3 totals 13 residues. Trimming stripped 2 bases from V and 2 bases from J, with 7 bases between. Germline lookup yields CDR1 MNHEY and CDR2 SVGAGI. CDR3 bases: TGTGCCAGCAGTTACAGGGGGACCTACGAGCAGTACTTC. Residues: CASSYRGTYEQYF.

This sequence joins TRBV28 and TRBJ1-2; D is undetermined. The CDR3 extends over 12 amino acids. Germline V lookup: CDR1 MDHEN, CDR2 SYDVKM. Trimming removed 8 bases at V and 8 bases at J, with 15 bases between. CDR3 coding DNA: TGTGCCAGCTCTAATCCCTCAATGGGCTACACCTTC. This gives the protein CASSNPSMGYTF.

The rearrangement links TRBV30 to TRBJ2-3, with TRBD2 matching 7 bases. V shed 2 bases, J shed 0 bases, and the junction held 2 bases outside the gene matches. This CDR3 is built from 14 residues. CDR1 and CDR2 from the germline V gene are GTSNPN and SVGIG (reference sequence). The CDR3 is CAWSIAGSTDTQYF. The CDR3 region has the DNA TGTGCCTGGAGTATAGCGGGTAGCACAGATACGCAGTATTTT.

This clone was seen once. This chain links TRBV7-9 with TRBJ2-3, with TRBD2 matching 9 bases. This CDR3 region has 18 residues. Germline CDR1 and CDR2: SEHNR and FQNEAQ (reference sequence). The trim removed 5 bases at V and 2 bases at J, leaving 14 bases unmatched. The CDR3 region is CASSPEPGLAGFTDTQYF. The DNA of the CDR3 is TGTGCCAGCAGCCCTGAACCGGGACTAGCCGGTTTCACAGATACGCAGTATTTT.

The CDR3 DNA follows: TGTGCCATCAGGATGGCCGGGACTAGTTCGAGCGAGCAGTACTTC. It yields the protein CAIRMAGTSSSEQYF. This chain links TRBV10-3 with TRBJ2-7, with 8 nucleotides matching TRBD2. With 6 bases clipped from V and 6 bases from J, the junction kept 13 bases outside the gene matches. The CDR3 spans 15 residues. Germline V CDR1 and CDR2: ENHRY, SYGVKD.

J is TRBJ2-3 and V is TRBV20-1; the match to TRBD2 covers 10 bases. Germline V gene sequence: CDR1 DFQATT, CDR2 SNEGSKA (reference sequence). CDR3 length: 17 amino acids. Losses at the gene ends were 3 bases for V and 6 bases for J; bases not matched to a gene: 15. For the CDR3, the DNA is TGCAGTGCTAGTGTCTTTGGGCTAGCGGGAGTATCGGATACGCAGTATTTT. The encoded protein is CSASVFGLAGVSDTQYF.

The chain has TRBV5-1 and TRBJ1-3, with 9 bases aligning to TRBD1. The length of the CDR3 is 16 residues. Looked up from germline, CDR1 is SGHRS and CDR2 is YFSETQ. The ends lost 0 bases at V and 4 bases at J; junction bases unmatched: 5. For the CDR3, the DNA is TGCGCCAGCAGCTTGGCGGGGACAGGGCAAGGAAACACCATATATTTT. This encodes CASSLAGTGQGNTIYF.

The chain has TRBV27 and TRBJ2-1; D perhaps matches TRBD1 (5 bases). This CDR3 is built from 15 residues. Trimming removed 2 bases at V and 0 bases at J, with 8 bases between. From germline, CDR1 is MNHEY and CDR2 SMNVEV (reference sequence). The DNA of the CDR3 is TGTGCCAGCAGTTTAAGGGGTAGCTCCTACAATGAGCAGTTCTTC. As protein: CASSLRGSSYNEQFF.

The V call is TRBV7-2, the J call TRBJ2-1, with D perhaps matching TRBD2 (6 bases). The length of the CDR3 is 15 residues. V lost 5 bases to trimming and J lost 4 bases, with 15 bases between them. Germline-derived CDR1 and CDR2 are SGHTA and FQGNSA. CDR3 in amino acids: CASSRPGLSYNEQFF. Written as DNA, the CDR3 is TGTGCCAGCAGCCGGCCGGGACTCTCTTACAATGAGCAGTTCTTC.

The genes are TRBV21-1 and TRBJ2-7; the table gives TRBD2 as D, unverified against the DNA. TRBV21-1 is a listed pseudogene. The CDR3 loop spans 16 amino acids. The CDR3 coding sequence is TGTGCCAGCACTATGGGGCTAGCGGCGGTCTCCTACGAGCAGTACTTC. Encoded protein: CASTMGLAAVSYEQYF.

This rearrangement joins TRBV3-1 (or the pseudogene TRBV3-2) to TRBJ2-2; D might be TRBD1 (6 bases). The CDR3 runs to 15 residues. The germline V gene has CDR1 LGHDT and CDR2 YNNKEL (reference sequence). V was shortened by 1 base and J by 5 bases, with 11 bases between the two germline ends. The chain's CDR3 is CASSQVQGTTGELFF. The CDR3, as DNA: TGTGCCAGCAGCCAAGTACAGGGAACGACCGGGGAGCTGTTTTTT.

V gene TRBV2 combines with J gene TRBJ1-1; 10 bases match TRBD1. The CDR3 covers 17 residues. Per the germline V gene, CDR1 is SNHLY and CDR2 is FYNNEI. V lost 3 bases, J lost 3 bases, and 10 bases stayed unmatched. CDR3 sequence: CASSENRDRGGDTEAFF. In DNA form, the CDR3 reads TGTGCCAGCAGTGAGAACCGGGACAGGGGCGGGGACACTGAAGCTTTCTTT. Full variable domain (rest looked up from reference TRBV2 and TRBJ1-1): EPEVTQTPSHQVTQMGQEVILRCVPISNHLYFYWYRQILGQKVEFLVSFYNNEISEKSEIFDDQFSVERPDGSNFTLKIRSTKLEDSAMYFCASSENRDRGGDTEAFFGQGTRLTVV.

CDR3 sequence (DNA): TGTGCCAGCAGCTTGGGTTCAACAGGGACCGGGGAGCTGTTTTTT. It encodes CASSLGSTGTGELFF. The chain combines TRBV5-4 with TRBJ2-2; the D gene is possibly TRBD1 (6 bases). The CDR3 extends over 15 amino acids. Germline values: CDR1 SGHNT, CDR2 YYREEE (reference sequence). Between the trimmed V and J ends, which lost 0 bases and 5 bases, there was a span of 11 bases.

The rearrangement uses TRBV27 and TRBJ2-7; D not certain. Germline-derived CDR1 and CDR2 are MNHEY and SMNVEV (reference sequence). Trimming left V 3 bases short and J 2 bases short, with 14 bases between. The CDR3 sequence is 15 residues long. The CDR3 is CASSLALGSPYEQYF. The CDR3 DNA reads as TGTGCCAGCAGTTTGGCCTTGGGCAGTCCCTACGAGCAGTACTTC.

The rearrangement joins TRBV28 to TRBJ1-5, with a possible D match to TRBD1 (6 bases). The CDR3 is made up of 17 amino acids. V lost 1 base and J 0 bases, leaving 13 bases between the germline ends. CDR1 and CDR2 from the germline V gene are MDHEN and SYDVKM. CDR3 in DNA: TGTGCCAGCAGTTTATTACAGGGTCCGGGTAGCAATCAGCCCCAGCATTTT. Residues: CASSLLQGPGSNQPQHF.

This chain connects TRBV5-1 to TRBJ1-6; D might be TRBD1 (6 bases). Per the germline V gene, CDR1 is SGHRS and CDR2 is YFSETQ. CDR3 size: 14 residues. V shed 4 bases and J shed 13 bases, with 18 bases lying between them. CDR3 region: CASSEGRGSGPLHF. In nucleotides, the CDR3 is TGCGCCAGCAGCGAGGGAAGGGGGTCAGGGCCCCTCCACTTT.

V gene TRBV12-3 or TRBV12-4 combines with J gene TRBJ1-5; D not resolved. There are 12 residues in the CDR3. Trimming cost V 3 bases and J 4 bases, with 4 bases left between them. This CDR3 reads CASSFNNQPQHF. The CDR3 DNA follows: TGTGCCAGCAGTTTCAATAATCAGCCCCAGCATTTT.

For this clone: Within the sample, other DNA sequences also encode this same CDR3. The chain has TRBV13 and TRBJ1-5; D remains unclear. CDR3 size: 13 residues. Per germline, CDR1 PRHDT and CDR2 FYEKMQ (reference sequence). Between the trimmed V and J ends, which lost 3 bases and 4 bases, there was a span of 7 bases. The CDR3 reads CASSLGQNQPQHF. CDR3 nucleotides: TGTGCCAGCAGCTTGGGCCAAAATCAGCCCCAGCATTTT.

The V and J genes are TRBV7-2 and TRBJ2-7; weak D call: TRBD1 (5 bases). V lost 0 bases, J lost 0 bases, and 12 bases lay in between. The germline gives CDR1 SGHTA, CDR2 FQGNSA. The CDR3 extends over 16 amino acids. CDR3 DNA: TGTGCCAGCAGCTTAGCGTCATCTACAGGCTCCTACGAGCAGTACTTC. Protein product: CASSLASSTGSYEQYF. Looking up the rest from reference TRBV7-2 and TRBJ2-7 gives the full variable domain: GAGVSQSPSNKVTEKGKDVELRCDPISGHTALYWYRQSLGQGLEFLIYFQGNSAPDKSGLPSDRFSAERTGGSVSTLTIQRTQQEDSAVYLCASSLASSTGSYEQYFGPGTRLTVT.

This clone has only one observation. V usage is TRBV21-1 and J usage is TRBJ2-1; the D call of TRBD2 is as the table states it, not checked on the DNA. TRBV21-1 is a documented pseudogene. This CDR3 spans 18 amino acids. CDR3 region: CASSNDPSGSQTYNEQFF. The DNA of the CDR3 is TGTGCCAGCAGCAACGATCCTAGCGGGAGTCAAACCTACAATGAGCAGTTCTTC.

V gene TRBV20-1 combines with J gene TRBJ2-1; the D gene is possibly TRBD2 (5 bases). The CDR3 sequence is 11 residues long. The V end was cut by 6 bases, the J end by 4 bases, with 7 bases between. Looked up from germline, CDR1 is DFQATT and CDR2 is SNEGSKA (reference sequence). The CDR3 spells CSAGVYNEQFF. DNA of the CDR3: TGCAGTGCGGGAGTTTACAATGAGCAGTTCTTC.

V usage is TRBV5-3 and J usage is TRBJ2-7; D might be TRBD2 (5 bases). TRBV5-3 is marked as an open reading frame, function uncertain. The CDR3 runs 16 residues. Trimming left V 4 bases short and J 0 bases short, with 17 bases between. The CDR3 loop is CARSQDAGVFSYEQYF. For the CDR3, the DNA is TGTGCCAGAAGCCAAGACGCCGGGGTCTTCTCCTACGAGCAGTACTTC.